A selection of T cell receptor beta chains follows, all from one sample in a study of blood T cell repertoires in COVID-19. Clones were sequenced by immunoSEQ multiplex PCR, and TCRdb holds only the in-frame ones, with some missing. The sample yields tens of thousands of clones, about 90% seen once. The source material was peripheral blood. These receptors came from a man aged 55 to 70 with acute or convalescent COVID-19. The CDR3 runs from the conserved cysteine through the conserved F or W. D genes are given only for firm matches. Clone size is given for some rows only: seen once, a few or many times, or a class if the clone is expanded.

.,TRBV4-1,.,TRBJ1-2,TGCGCCAGCAGCCAAGAGGGGGTGGGGAGGTCAGATGGCTACACCTTC,CASSQEGVGRSDGYTF
.,TRBV6-1,.,TRBJ2-1,TGTGCCAGCAGTGGCATGGACTCCCGCTCCTACAATGAGCAGTTCTTC,CASSGMDSRSYNEQFF
.,TRBV19,TRBD1,TRBJ2-1,TGTGCCAGCAGTCGACAGGGTACTTCGACTTACAATGAGCAGTTCTTC,CASSRQGTSTYNEQFF
.,TRBV25-1,.,TRBJ2-1,TGTGCCAGCGTAGGCAGGGCGAATGAGCAGTTCTTC,CASVGRANEQFF
.,TRBV6-5,TRBD1,TRBJ2-7,TGTGCCAGCAGTTCCGGGACAGGCCTCTCCTACGAGCAGTACTTC,CASSSGTGLSYEQYF
.,TRBV10-3,TRBD2,TRBJ2-1,TGTGCCATCAGTGGGACTAGCGGGAGAGTCAATGAGCAGTTCTTC,CAISGTSGRVNEQFF
.,TRBV7-3,.,TRBJ2-7,TGTGCCAGCAGCTTATTGTGGGGCGGCGAGCAGTACTTC,CASSLLWGGEQYF
.,TRBV6-5,TRBD1,TRBJ2-3,TGTGCCAGGGGGGACAGGGGGCAATCAGATACGCAGTATTTT,CARGDRGQSDTQYF
.,TRBV10-1,TRBD2,TRBJ2-1,TGCGCCAGCGGTAGCGGGAGTGGCCCGTACAATGAGCAGTTCTTC,CASGSGSGPYNEQFF
.,TRBV5-4,TRBD1,TRBJ1-1,TGTGCCAGCAGCTTGGTTTCAGGGGGGTACACTGAAGCTTTCTTT,CASSLVSGGYTEAFF
.,TRBV19,.,TRBJ2-2,TGTGCCAGTAGTTTCGGGGGGCGCGGGGAGCTGTTTTTT,CASSFGGRGELFF
.,TRBV20-1,.,TRBJ2-5,TGCAGTGCTAGTGGGGGAGATCGAGAGACCCAGTACTTC,CSASGGDRETQYF
.,TRBV2,.,TRBJ1-5,TGTGCCAGTAATCCTTTGGCCTCGGCGGGCAATCAGCCCCAGCATTTT,CASNPLASAGNQPQHF
.,TRBV19,.,TRBJ2-1,TGTGCCACCTTATCTAGTAACGAGTTCAATGAGCAGTTCTTC,CATLSSNEFNEQFF
.,TRBV27,.,TRBJ1-2,TGTGCCAGCAGTTCCCTGGGCCCCGGCGGCAGGGACTATGGCTACACCTTC,CASSSLGPGGRDYGYTF
.,TRBV7-9,TRBD2,TRBJ2-7,TGTGCCAGCAGCTTGGGAGGGAGGGGCGAGCAGTACTTC,CASSLGGRGEQYF
.,TRBV24-1,TRBD2,TRBJ2-5,TGTGCCACCAGTGATTTTACTAGCGGGTTTAAAGAGACCCAGTACTTC,CATSDFTSGFKETQYF
.,TRBV2,TRBD1,TRBJ1-5,TGTGCCAGCAGTGGAGACGAGGGGGCCAATCAGCCCCAGCATTTT,CASSGDEGANQPQHF
.,TRBV5-1,.,TRBJ2-7,TGCGCCAGCAGCTTGGGGCAGGTGGCTTTCTACGAGCAGTACTTC,CASSLGQVAFYEQYF
.,TRBV2,.,TRBJ1-5,TGTGCCAGCAGAGGACCGGGGGGACTCAATCAGCCCCAGCATTTT,CASRGPGGLNQPQHF
.,TRBV6-5,.,TRBJ2-1,TGTGCCAGCCGCGGGCCCGGGGTGAGTAATGAGCAGTTCTTC,CASRGPGVSNEQFF
.,TRBV28,.,TRBJ1-2,TGTGCCAGCAGCCCTAGCGGACAAGTCTATGGCTACACCTTC,CASSPSGQVYGYTF
.,TRBV5-1,TRBD1,TRBJ2-7,TGCGCCAGCAGCATAGGACAGGGTTTCGACGAGCAGTACTTC,CASSIGQGFDEQYF
.,TRBV5-8,.,TRBJ2-7,TGTGCCAGCAGCTTGGATTCTCTGGCCGAGCAGTACTTC,CASSLDSLAEQYF
.,TRBV29-1,.,TRBJ1-1,TGCAGCGCACGACTCCTGACCACTGAAGCTTTCTTT,CSARLLTTEAFF
.,TRBV9,.,TRBJ2-3,TGTGCCAGCAGCCCGGGACTCCACGGAGATACGCAGTATTTT,CASSPGLHGDTQYF
.,TRBV10-3,.,TRBJ2-7,TGTGCCATCAGTGAGTGGGGCGCCGAGCAGTACTTC,CAISEWGAEQYF
.,TRBV12-5,.,TRBJ1-2,TGTGCTAGTGGTTTGGCCCTTGGCCTCGCCGTCTATGGCTACACCTTC,CASGLALGLAVYGYTF
.,TRBV4-1,TRBD1,TRBJ2-7,TGCGCCAGCAGCCAAGATTGGCAGGGGGTGCCTACCTACGAGCAGTACTTC,CASSQDWQGVPTYEQYF
.,TRBV5-1,.,TRBJ2-6,TGCGCCAGCAGCTTGTTTCTGGGCGAACGTCCCTCCGGGGCCAACGTCCTGACTTTC,CASSLFLGERPSGANVLTF
.,TRBV18,TRBD1,TRBJ2-1,TGTGCCAGCTCACCGAGACAGGGCGACAATGAGCAGTTCTTC,CASSPRQGDNEQFF
.,TRBV2,.,TRBJ1-4,TGTGCCATGCAGGGGTACGGCGAAAAACTGTTTTTT,CAMQGYGEKLFF
few,TRBV5-1,.,TRBJ2-1,TGCGCCAGCAGCACGGGTAACTCCTACAATGAGCAGTTCTTC,CASSTGNSYNEQFF
.,TRBV13,TRBD1,TRBJ2-5,TGTGCCAGCAGCGGCCCGGGGACAGACCGAAGTACCCAGTACTTC,CASSGPGTDRSTQYF
.,TRBV19,TRBD1,TRBJ1-5,TGTGCCAGTAGTGGACAGGGCCCGGGGCCCCAGCATTTT,CASSGQGPGPQHF
.,TRBV24-1,TRBD1,TRBJ1-2,TGTGCCACCAGTGATACCCGAACAGGGGAAGAAGGCTACACCTTC,CATSDTRTGEEGYTF
.,TRBV15,TRBD2,TRBJ2-7,TGTGCCACCAGCAGAGAACGACTAGGACTAGCGGGAGGGGGGTACTACGAGCAGTACTTC,CATSRERLGLAGGGYYEQYF
.,TRBV30,TRBD2,TRBJ2-7,TGTGCCTGGACCCCGGGACTAGCGGGCTACGAGCAGTACTTC,CAWTPGLAGYEQYF
.,TRBV28,.,TRBJ2-1,TGTGCCAGCAGTTTATTCCTTGTTGGAGATCATGAGCAGTTCTTC,CASSLFLVGDHEQFF
.,TRBV14,.,TRBJ2-1,TGTGCCAGCAGCCAACTGGGGGGGGCGGAGTACAATGAGCAGTTCTTC,CASSQLGGAEYNEQFF
.,TRBV5-1,TRBD1,TRBJ2-1,TGCGCCAGCAGGGATGGGACAGTGGCCTACAATGAGCAGTTCTTC,CASRDGTVAYNEQFF
.,TRBV19,.,TRBJ2-6,TGTGCCAGTAGTATAGATTACTCTGGGGCCAACGTCCTGACTTTC,CASSIDYSGANVLTF
once,TRBV21-1,.,TRBJ2-1,TGTGCCAGCAGCAAAGGCGGGGATAGGGACGGCAATGAGCAGTTCTTC,CASSKGGDRDGNEQFF
once,TRBV4-1,.,TRBJ1-2,TGCGCCAGCAGCCAAGTTTCCAATCCGGCGGATGGCTACACCTTC,CASSQVSNPADGYTF
.,TRBV2,.,TRBJ1-1,TGTGCCAGCGAACAGGCCCGAGCCGGCACTGAAGCTTTCTTT,CASEQARAGTEAFF
.,TRBV6-5,.,TRBJ1-1,TGTGCCAGCAGTTCCCCCACAGGGGAAGCTTTCTTT,CASSSPTGEAFF
.,TRBV6-5,TRBD2,TRBJ2-3,TGTGCCAGCAGGGTGGGACTAGCTCCAGATACGCAGTATTTT,CASRVGLAPDTQYF
.,TRBV25-1,.,TRBJ2-6,TGTGCCAGCAGTGACACCAGGGGGGCCAACGTCCTGACTTTC,CASSDTRGANVLTF
.,TRBV3-1/TRBV3-2,.,TRBJ1-1,TGTGCCAGCAGCCAATTGGGGAGGGAGGGCACTGAAGCTTTCTTT,CASSQLGREGTEAFF